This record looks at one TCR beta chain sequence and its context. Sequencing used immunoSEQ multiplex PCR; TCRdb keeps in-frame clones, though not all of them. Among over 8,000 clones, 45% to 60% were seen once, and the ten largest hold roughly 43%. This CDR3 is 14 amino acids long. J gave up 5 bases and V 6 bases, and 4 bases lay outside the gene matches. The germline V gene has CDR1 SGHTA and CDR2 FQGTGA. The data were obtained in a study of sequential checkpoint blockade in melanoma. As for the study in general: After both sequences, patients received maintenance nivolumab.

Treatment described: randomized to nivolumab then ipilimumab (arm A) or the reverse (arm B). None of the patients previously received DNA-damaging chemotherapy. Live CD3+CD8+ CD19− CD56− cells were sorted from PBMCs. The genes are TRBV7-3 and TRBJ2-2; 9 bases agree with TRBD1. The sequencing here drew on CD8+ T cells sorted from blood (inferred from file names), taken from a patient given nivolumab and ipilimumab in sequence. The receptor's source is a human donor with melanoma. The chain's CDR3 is CASRRGQGTGELFF. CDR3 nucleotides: TGTGCCAGCAGACGGGGACAGGGAACCGGGGAGCTGTTTTTT.